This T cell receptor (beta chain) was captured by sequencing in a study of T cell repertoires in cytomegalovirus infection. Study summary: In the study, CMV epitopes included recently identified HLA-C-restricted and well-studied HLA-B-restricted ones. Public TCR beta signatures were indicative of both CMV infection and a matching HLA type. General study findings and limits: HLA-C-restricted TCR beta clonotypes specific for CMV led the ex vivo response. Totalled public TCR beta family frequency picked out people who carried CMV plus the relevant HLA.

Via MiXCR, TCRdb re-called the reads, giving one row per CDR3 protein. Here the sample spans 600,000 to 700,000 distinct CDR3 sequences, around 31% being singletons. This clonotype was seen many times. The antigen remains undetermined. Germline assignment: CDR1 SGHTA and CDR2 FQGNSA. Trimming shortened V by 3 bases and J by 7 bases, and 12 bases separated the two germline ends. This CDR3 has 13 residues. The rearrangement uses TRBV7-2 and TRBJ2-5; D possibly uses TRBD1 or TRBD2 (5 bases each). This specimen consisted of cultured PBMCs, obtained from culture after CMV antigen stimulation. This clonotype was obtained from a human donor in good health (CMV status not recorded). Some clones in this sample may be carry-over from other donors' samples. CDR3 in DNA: TGTGCCAGCAGCTTGGGGACCCGGGGGACCCAGTACTTC. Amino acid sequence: CASSLGTRGTQYF.